The sequence of this TCR beta chain was determined in a study of shared clonotypes between healthy human individuals. Sequencing used immunoSEQ multiplex PCR; TCRdb keeps in-frame clones, though not all of them. The table lists about 2.4 million clones, under 95% of them singletons. Germline V gene data show CDR1 as MGHRA and CDR2 as YSYEKL. The CDR3 runs 18 residues. The V and J ends lost 0 bases and 0 bases respectively, with 16 bases between them. The source is a young man in good health. Some clones in this sample may be carry-over from other donors' samples. The sample comprised naive CD4+ T cells from PBMCs. Subset: CD45RA+ positively selected. The chain combines TRBV4-1 with TRBJ2-3, with D unclear. For the CDR3, the DNA is TGCGCCAGCAGCCAAGATCATCGAACGGCCAGAAGCACAGATACGCAGTATTTT. The encoded protein is CASSQDHRTARSTDTQYF.